The 27 T cell receptor beta chains below all came from one sample that was sequenced in a study of PD-1 blockade in classical Hodgkin lymphoma (dated by TCRdb to 2020 to 2022). This specimen's time point label, per the study, means: cycle 1 day 1 (C1D1), immediately before nivolumab initiation. Relapse after autologous stem cell transplantation had occurred in all trial patients, and cohorts A, B and C were distinguished by prior brentuximab vedotin exposure. The method behind the library was the immunoSEQ multiplex PCR assay. TCRdb mirrors the immuneACCESS table, restricted to in-frame sequences. Some clones are absent from its copies; in checked studies, under half trace to an unresolved V gene, and the reason for the others is unknown. The sample records tens of thousands of clones, around 93% of which are singletons. The leading ten clones occupy about 8% of the sample. The specimen comprised peripheral blood mononuclear cells (PBMCs), sampled at baseline. The source of these receptors is a human donor with classical Hodgkin lymphoma.

The CDR3: CASSAKLSGASPTAKNIQYF. CDR3 bases: TGTGCCAGCAGCGCGAAGCTTTCCGGAGCTAGCCCGACGGCCAAAAACATTCAGTACTTC. The V and J genes are TRBV7-3 and TRBJ2-4, with a possible D match to TRBD2 (5 bases). Trimming pared 5 bases from V and 1 base from J, leaving 27 bases between. The CDR3 contains 20 residues. Germline V gene sequence: CDR1 SGHTA, CDR2 FQGTGA.

This clone was recorded only once. The genes are TRBV27 and TRBJ2-7, with 10 positions matching TRBD1. V shed 4 bases, J shed 6 bases, and the junction held 15 bases outside the gene matches. Germline V gene sequence: CDR1 MNHEY, CDR2 SMNVEV (reference sequence). The CDR3 sequence is 17 residues long. In nucleotides, the CDR3 is TGTGCCAGCAGTTCCCTCGTCTACGGGACAGGGGATGTCGAGCAGTACTTC. Translation: CASSSLVYGTGDVEQYF.

V gene TRBV11-2 combines with J gene TRBJ1-4; D is perhaps TRBD1 (6 bases). The V end was cut by 5 bases, the J end by 8 bases, with 18 bases between. Germline-derived CDR1 and CDR2 are SGHAT and FQNNGV. The length of the CDR3 is 15 residues. CDR3 amino acids: CASSPTGVSREKLFF. DNA for the CDR3: TGTGCCAGCAGCCCGACAGGTGTGAGTAGAGAAAAACTGTTTTTT.

The chain is built from TRBV15 and TRBJ1-1; the D is unclear. Trimming cost V 3 bases and J 11 bases, with 19 bases left between them. Germline loops: CDR1 LNHNV, CDR2 YYDKDF (reference sequence). The CDR3 runs to 14 residues. The CDR3 protein is CATSRTDGLPAAFF. The CDR3 nucleotides are TGTGCCACCAGCAGGACCGACGGCCTCCCAGCGGCTTTCTTT.

The chain is built from TRBV10-3 and TRBJ2-1; 7 bases align to TRBD2. The CDR3 spans 15 residues. The V segment lost 2 bases and the J segment 8 bases; nucleotides outside the gene matches: 9. Looked up from germline, CDR1 is ENHRY and CDR2 is SYGVKD. The CDR3 loop reads CAISEPGLADHEQFF. CDR3 nucleotide sequence: TGTGCCATCAGTGAGCCCGGGCTAGCGGACCATGAGCAGTTCTTC.

The chain couples TRBV5-1 to TRBJ2-6; 10 bases agree with TRBD1. V was clipped by 2 bases and J by 0 bases; unmatched bases: 2. The germline gives CDR1 SGHRS, CDR2 YFSETQ. The CDR3 is 17 residues long. The chain's CDR3 is CASSLDRGLSGANVLTF. In DNA form, the CDR3 reads TGCGCCAGCAGCTTAGACAGGGGGCTCTCTGGGGCCAACGTCCTGACTTTC.

This clone was observed a single time. The chain recombines TRBV11-3 with TRBJ2-3; no clear D. Germline CDR1 is SGHNT and CDR2 is YENEEA. Trimming cost V 5 bases and J 2 bases, with 8 bases left between them. This CDR3 has 13 residues. This CDR3 is CASSARVTDTQYF. The CDR3 DNA sequence: TGTGCCAGCAGCGCCCGGGTCACAGATACGCAGTATTTT.

The chain has TRBV18 and TRBJ2-4; the D is unclear. V lost 1 base and J lost 0, with 7 bases in between. CDR1 is KGHSH, CDR2 LQKENI, per germline. This CDR3 has 15 amino acids. This CDR3 reads CASSPQVLAKNIQYF. CDR3 nucleotides: TGTGCCAGCTCACCACAGGTCCTAGCCAAAAACATTCAGTACTTC.

This chain uses TRBV12-5 with TRBJ1-1; no reliable D call. CDR3 length: 11 amino acids. The V and J ends lost 1 base and 6 bases respectively, with 3 bases between them. Per germline, CDR1 LGHNT and CDR2 FRNRAP. Here the CDR3 DNA reads TGTGCTAGTGGTTTGGGGCCTGAAGCTTTCTTT. Residues: CASGLGPEAFF.

This rearrangement joins TRBV6-6 to TRBJ1-1; TRBD1 matches 8 bases. The CDR3 covers 14 residues. Germline V gives CDR1 MNHNY, CDR2 SVGAGI (reference sequence). With V trimmed by 4 bases and J by 7 bases, 8 bases remained unmatched. CDR3 nucleotide sequence: TGTGCCAGCAGTTCCCAGGGGGCCCAGGTTGAAGCTTTCTTT. This codes for CASSSQGAQVEAFF.

This sequence joins TRBV27 and TRBJ2-4, with TRBD2 matching 8 bases. The CDR3 sequence is 16 residues long. V dropped 2 bases and J dropped 1; count of bases not matched to a gene: 4. Looked up from germline, CDR1 is MNHEY and CDR2 is SMNVEV (reference sequence). The CDR3 nucleotides read TGTGCCAGCAGTTTAAATGGCGGGAGGGCCAAAAACATTCAGTACTTC. Its translation: CASSLNGGRAKNIQYF.

The chain is built from TRBV7-9 and TRBJ1-1; TRBD1 matches 8 bases. CDR3 length equals 14 residues. V was clipped by 5 bases and J by 9 bases; unmatched bases: 11. Germline V gene lookup returns CDR1 SEHNR and CDR2 FQNEAQ (reference sequence). The CDR3 DNA sequence: TGTGCCAGCAGCCCCCAGGGGGCGACTTTACAAGCTTTCTTT. Translated: CASSPQGATLQAFF.

The rearrangement uses TRBV18 and TRBJ1-3, with D maybe TRBD1 (6 bases). The germline V and J ends were trimmed by 3 bases and 0 bases, with 9 bases remaining between them. The germline gives CDR1 KGHSH, CDR2 LQKENI. This CDR3 spans 15 amino acids. The CDR3 protein is CASSPGGGSGNTIYF. As DNA, the CDR3 is TGTGCCAGCTCACCGGGAGGGGGCTCTGGAAACACCATATATTTT.

The chain carries TRBV5-1 and TRBJ1-6, with 7 bases that match TRBD1. Germline CDR1 and CDR2: SGHRS and YFSETQ. J lost 14 bases, V lost 3 bases, and 14 bases had no gene match. The CDR3 has 15 residues. CDR3 residues: CASSSIGTAEGTLHF. CDR3 nucleotide sequence: TGCGCCAGCAGCTCTATAGGGACAGCGGAGGGTACCCTCCACTTT.

This sequence joins TRBV11-1 and TRBJ2-5; 13 positions agree with TRBD2. CDR1 is SGHAT and CDR2 is FQDESV in the germline V gene (reference sequence). The CDR3 runs to 19 residues. Trimming cost V 3 bases and J 2 bases; bases outside gene matches: 12. CDR3 nucleotides: TGTGCCAGCAGCTTTCCCCCTCCACTAGCGGGGGGGTTTCAAGAGACCCAGTACTTC. This encodes CASSFPPPLAGGFQETQYF. Full variable domain (remainder filled in from reference TRBV11-1 and TRBJ2-5): EAEVAQSPRYKITEKSQAVAFWCDPISGHATLYWYRQILGQGPELLVQFQDESVVDDSQLPKDRFSAERLKGVDSTLKIQPAELGDSAMYLCASSFPPPLAGGFQETQYFGPGTRLLVL.

The gene calls are TRBV13 and TRBJ1-6; D might be TRBD1 (6 bases). V shed 5 bases and J shed 7 bases, with 15 bases lying between them. Per the germline V gene, CDR1 is PRHDT and CDR2 is FYEKMQ (reference sequence). This CDR3 region has 15 residues. This CDR3 reads CASSPGLTGNSPLHF. The CDR3 DNA reads TGTGCCAGCAGCCCAGGCCTCACAGGGAATTCACCCCTCCACTTT.

The chain joins TRBV13 to TRBJ2-7; D may be TRBD1 (6 bases). The CDR3 is 12 amino acids. V was shortened by 4 bases and J by 3 bases, with 7 bases between the two germline ends. Germline loops: CDR1 PRHDT, CDR2 FYEKMQ (reference sequence). DNA for the CDR3: TGTGCCAGCAGCTACAGGGACTACGAGCAGTACTTC. Protein: CASSYRDYEQYF.

V usage is TRBV9 and J usage is TRBJ2-7; TRBD1 agrees at 7 bases. Trimming at V came to 4 bases and at J to 2 bases, leaving 6 bases not matched to a gene. The CDR3 has 14 amino acids. Germline V gene lookup returns CDR1 SGDLS and CDR2 YYNGEE. CDR3 region: CASSQGQHPYEQYF. CDR3 nucleotides: TGTGCCAGCAGCCAGGGACAGCACCCCTACGAGCAGTACTTC.

The CDR3 coding sequence is TGTGCCATCAGTGCGGGGGGCCGGGTGGAGCAGTACTTC. This sequence encodes CAISAGGRVEQYF. The chain has TRBV10-3 and TRBJ2-7; TRBD2 is a possible D gene (7 bases). Germline-derived CDR1 and CDR2 are ENHRY and SYGVKD. This CDR3 region has 13 residues. V lost 4 bases and J lost 7, with 14 bases in between.

The chain carries TRBV2 and TRBJ2-7, with 8 bases lining up with TRBD1. The CDR3 has 19 amino acids. J lost 3 bases, V lost 5 bases, and 21 bases had no gene match. Germline V gene sequence: CDR1 SNHLY, CDR2 FYNNEI. The CDR3 here is CASSPPPWTGSRYGYEQYF. As DNA, the CDR3 is TGTGCCAGCAGTCCACCCCCTTGGACAGGGAGCAGGTACGGCTACGAGCAGTACTTC.

This clone was counted once. V and J are TRBV19 and TRBJ2-7; 10 bases are shared with TRBD2. CDR3 size: 16 residues. The ends lost 2 bases at V and 3 bases at J; junction bases unmatched: 7. The V gene's germline CDR1 is LNHDA and CDR2 SQIVND (reference sequence). The CDR3 loop is CASSIRALAGVYEQYF. The CDR3 DNA sequence: TGTGCCAGTAGTATAAGGGCGCTAGCGGGAGTCTACGAGCAGTACTTC.

The chain carries TRBV4-2 and TRBJ2-7; 7 nucleotides agree with TRBD1. CDR1 and CDR2 (germline): LGHNA, YNFKEQ. V shed 3 bases and J 4 bases; nucleotides not matched to a gene: 9. CDR3 length: 15 amino acids. CDR3 amino acids: CASSHPGTDRYEQYF. The CDR3 DNA reads as TGTGCCAGCAGCCACCCCGGGACAGATCGTTACGAGCAGTACTTC.

The CDR3 bases are TGCGCCAGCAGTCCTACTAGCGGGAGGGCCTACGAGCAGTACTTC. It is translated as CASSPTSGRAYEQYF. The chain combines TRBV10-1 with TRBJ2-7, with TRBD2 matching over 13 bases. The CDR3 has 15 amino acids. The germline CDR1 and CDR2 sequences are WNHNN and SYGVQD (reference sequence). Unmatched junction bases numbered 3, after V lost 5 bases and J lost 2 bases.

The chain carries TRBV2 and TRBJ2-5; weak D call: TRBD2 (5 bases). Germline loops: CDR1 SNHLY, CDR2 FYNNEI. The germline V and J ends were trimmed by 3 bases and 4 bases, with 12 bases remaining between them. This CDR3 comprises 14 residues. In DNA, the CDR3 is TGTGCCAGCAGTGACTCCGGGGTGCGAGAGACCCAGTACTTC. Amino acids: CASSDSGVRETQYF.

The gene calls are TRBV11-2 and TRBJ2-1, with 10 bases fitting TRBD2. Germline V gene sequence: CDR1 SGHAT, CDR2 FQNNGV. CDR3 size: 14 residues. After removal of 7 bases from V and 6 bases from J, the junction contained 6 bases not matched to a gene. This chain's CDR3 is CASTSTSGTNEQFF. CDR3 bases: TGTGCCAGCACCTCCACTAGCGGGACCAATGAGCAGTTCTTC.

The V and J genes are TRBV2 and TRBJ2-7; 11 nucleotides align to TRBD1. This CDR3 comprises 16 residues. V gave up 3 bases and J gave up 2 bases; unmatched junction bases: 6. Germline assignment: CDR1 SNHLY and CDR2 FYNNEI. The CDR3 DNA is TGTGCCAGCAGTGATTCGGGACAGGGGGTAACCTACGAGCAGTACTTC. It encodes CASSDSGQGVTYEQYF. Together with reference TRBV2 and TRBJ2-7, the CDR3 gives the full variable domain: EPEVTQTPSHQVTQMGQEVILRCVPISNHLYFYWYRQILGQKVEFLVSFYNNEISEKSEIFDDQFSVERPDGSNFTLKIRSTKLEDSAMYFCASSDSGQGVTYEQYFGPGTRLTVT.

This chain joins TRBV6-5 and TRBJ1-5; D may be TRBD1 (5 bases). The germline CDR1 and CDR2 sequences are MNHEY and SVGAGI. This CDR3 contains 15 residues. Trimming cost V 0 bases and J 7 bases, with 13 bases left between them. CDR3 in amino acids: CASSYSNRQGQPQHF. CDR3 in DNA: TGTGCCAGCAGTTACTCGAATCGGCAGGGCCAGCCCCAGCATTTT.